This T cell receptor (beta chain) was obtained from a study of blood T cell repertoires in COVID-19. About the research overall: The United States, Italy and Spain were the sources of the acute and convalescent COVID-19 samples. T cells, B-cell-depleted T cells, or PBMCs supplied cDNA or gDNA.

Authors' analysis steps: Amplification from reference gene primers served as the basis for estimated nucleated cell counts. Clones were read by immunoSEQ multiplex PCR, and TCRdb kept only the in-frame ones, dropping some. V, J and clone size are taken as reported in that table, and D and trimming were inferred from the DNA itself. Of roughly 290,000 clones listed, around 87% are singletons. Sequenced input: peripheral blood. The receptor was derived from a woman between 50 and 59 years old who had recovered from COVID-19.

The CDR3 nucleotides are TGTGCCAGCAGCTTGTCAGGGGGATATGGGTACGAGCAGTACTTC. Protein product: CASSLSGGYGYEQYF. The rearrangement uses TRBV5-5 and TRBJ2-7; 7 bases agree with TRBD1. V was pared by 1 base and J by 4 bases, with 8 bases of the junction left unmatched. CDR1 and CDR2 (germline): SGHKS, YYEKEE (reference sequence). CDR3 length equals 15 residues.